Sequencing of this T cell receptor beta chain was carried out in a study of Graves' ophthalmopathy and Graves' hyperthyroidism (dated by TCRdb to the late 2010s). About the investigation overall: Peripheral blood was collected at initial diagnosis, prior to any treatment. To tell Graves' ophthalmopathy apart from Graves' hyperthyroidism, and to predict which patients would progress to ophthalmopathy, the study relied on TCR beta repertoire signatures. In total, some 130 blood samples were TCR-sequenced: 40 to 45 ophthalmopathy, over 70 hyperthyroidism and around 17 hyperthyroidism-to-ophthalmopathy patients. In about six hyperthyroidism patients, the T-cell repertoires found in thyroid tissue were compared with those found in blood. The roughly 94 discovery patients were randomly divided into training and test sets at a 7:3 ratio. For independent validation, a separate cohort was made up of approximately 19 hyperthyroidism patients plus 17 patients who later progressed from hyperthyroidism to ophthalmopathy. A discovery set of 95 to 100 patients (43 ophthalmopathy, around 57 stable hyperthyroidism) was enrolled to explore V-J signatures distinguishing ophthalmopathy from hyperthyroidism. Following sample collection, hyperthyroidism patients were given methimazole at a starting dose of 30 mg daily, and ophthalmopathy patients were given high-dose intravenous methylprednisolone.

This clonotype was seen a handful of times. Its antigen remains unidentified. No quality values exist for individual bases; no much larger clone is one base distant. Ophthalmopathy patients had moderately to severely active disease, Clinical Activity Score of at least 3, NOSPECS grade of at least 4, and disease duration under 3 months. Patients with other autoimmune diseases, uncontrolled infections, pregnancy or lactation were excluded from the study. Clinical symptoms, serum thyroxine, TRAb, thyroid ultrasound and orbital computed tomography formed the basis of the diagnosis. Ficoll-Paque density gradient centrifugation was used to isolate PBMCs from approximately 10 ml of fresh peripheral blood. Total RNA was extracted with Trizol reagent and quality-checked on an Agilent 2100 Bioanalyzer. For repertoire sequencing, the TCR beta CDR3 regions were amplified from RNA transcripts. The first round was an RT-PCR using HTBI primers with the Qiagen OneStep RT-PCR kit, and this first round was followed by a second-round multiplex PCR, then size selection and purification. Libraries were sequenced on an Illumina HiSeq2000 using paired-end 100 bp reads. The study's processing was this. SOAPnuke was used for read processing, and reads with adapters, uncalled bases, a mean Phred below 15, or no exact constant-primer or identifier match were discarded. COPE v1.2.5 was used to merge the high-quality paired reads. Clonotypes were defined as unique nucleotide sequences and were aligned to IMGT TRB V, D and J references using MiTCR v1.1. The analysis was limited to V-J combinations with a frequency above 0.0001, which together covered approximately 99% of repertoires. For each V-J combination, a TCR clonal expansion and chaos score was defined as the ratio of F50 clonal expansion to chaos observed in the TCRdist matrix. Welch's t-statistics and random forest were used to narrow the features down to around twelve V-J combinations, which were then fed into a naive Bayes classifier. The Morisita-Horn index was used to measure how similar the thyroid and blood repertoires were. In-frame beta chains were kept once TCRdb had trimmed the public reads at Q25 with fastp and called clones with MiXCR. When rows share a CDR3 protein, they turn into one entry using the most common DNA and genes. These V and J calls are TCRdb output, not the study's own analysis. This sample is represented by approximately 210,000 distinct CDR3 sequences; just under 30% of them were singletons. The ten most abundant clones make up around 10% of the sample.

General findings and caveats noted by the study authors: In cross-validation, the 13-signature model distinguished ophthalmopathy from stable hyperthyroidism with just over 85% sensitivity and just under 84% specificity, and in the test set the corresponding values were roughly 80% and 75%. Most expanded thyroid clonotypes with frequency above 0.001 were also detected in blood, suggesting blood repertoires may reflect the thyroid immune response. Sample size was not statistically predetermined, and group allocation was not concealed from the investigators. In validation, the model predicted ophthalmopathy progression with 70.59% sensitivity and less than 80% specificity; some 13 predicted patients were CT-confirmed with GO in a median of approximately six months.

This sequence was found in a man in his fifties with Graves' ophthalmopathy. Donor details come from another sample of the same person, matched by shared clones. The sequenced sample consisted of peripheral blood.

The CDR3 region reads CASIGVGRSYEQYF. The nucleotide sequence is given as TGTGCCAGCATCGGGGTTGGGAGATCCTACGAGCAGTACTTC. The chain is made from TRBV2 and TRBJ2-7; the D gene is possibly TRBD2, with 5 bases matching. Relative to germline, V is 7 bases shorter and J is 1 base shorter, with 14 bases between their ends. The CDR3 holds 14 amino acids from the cysteine to the phenylalanine. CDR3 DNA only is kept here, 42 bases in frame from base 1. CDR1 and CDR2 are read off the germline V gene as SNHLY and FYNNEI.